This T cell receptor (beta chain) appears in the sequencing data of a study of human versus mouse CDR3 diversity and MHC coevolution. Sorting isolated naive CD4 T cells lacking CD45RO and expressing CD62L. Profiled with immunoSEQ multiplex PCR; TCRdb holds only in-frame clones, not every one. Here the sample spans 45,000 to 75,000 clones, 94% being singletons. Trimming took 4 bases from V and 8 from J; bases not matched to a gene: 16. Germline assignment: CDR1 KGHSH and CDR2 LQKENI. The CDR3 spans 19 residues. The J gene is TRBJ2-1, the V gene TRBV18; the match to TRBD2 covers 14 bases. The specimen sequenced was naive CD4+ T cells from blood. The subset denotes: CD45RO-negative CD62L-positive naive CD4 T cells. This receptor was obtained from a person between 55 and 69 years old in good health. CDR3: CASSLRLAGGPGGADEQFF. The DNA for the CDR3 is TGTGCCAGCTCACTACGACTAGCGGGAGGGCCGGGAGGTGCCGATGAGCAGTTCTTC.